Following are 28 T cell receptor beta chains from one sample sequenced in a study of cytomegalovirus exposure and HLA in healthy donors. The PCR ran on 60 Vbeta and 13 Jbeta primers. Sequenced by immunoSEQ multiplex PCR; TCRdb stores in-frame clones only, minus some. The data hold 150,000 to 200,000 clones, with about 82% observed a single time. The sequenced material came from PBMCs. These receptors came from a female donor in good health and CMV-seronegative.

The chain joins TRBV28 to TRBJ1-2; 9 bases fit TRBD1. Germline V CDR1 and CDR2: MDHEN, SYDVKM. The CDR3 totals 18 residues. Losses at the gene ends were 6 bases for V and 10 bases for J; bases not matched to a gene: 24. Here the CDR3 reads CASSLRGTGLVVRMSYTF. The CDR3 nucleotides read TGTGCCAGCAGCCTCCGAGGGACAGGGTTGGTGGTTCGGATGTCCTACACCTTC.

The genes are TRBV30 and TRBJ2-7; TRBD2 matches 7 bases. This CDR3 region has 14 residues. Trimming removed 0 bases from V and 4 bases from J; junction bases left unmatched: 6. Germline V lookup: CDR1 GTSNPN, CDR2 SVGIG (reference sequence). Written as DNA, the CDR3 is TGTGCCTGGAGTGTCTACTCGGGGGGTTACGAGCAGTACTTC. Amino acids: CAWSVYSGGYEQYF.

This chain uses TRBV4-2 with TRBJ2-2, with a weak D call TRBD2 (6 bases). This CDR3 is built from 13 residues. Germline assignment: CDR1 LGHNA and CDR2 YNFKEQ. V was shortened by 1 base and J by 8 bases, with 8 bases between the two germline ends. The CDR3 nucleotides are TGTGCCAGCAGCCAAGGGGGAGGAGGGGAGCTGTTTTTT. Residues: CASSQGGGGELFF.

The rearrangement links TRBV2 to TRBJ2-3; 7 nucleotides agree with TRBD2. With 2 bases clipped from V and 0 bases from J, the junction kept 8 bases outside the gene matches. Per the germline V gene, CDR1 is SNHLY and CDR2 is FYNNEI. The CDR3 is 17 residues long. CDR3 loop: CASSEQPGGWSTDTQYF. The CDR3 nucleotides read TGTGCCAGCAGTGAACAACCCGGGGGGTGGAGCACAGATACGCAGTATTTT.

This clone was seen a few times. The J gene is TRBJ1-4, the V gene TRBV11-2; a possible D gene is TRBD1 (6 bases). The CDR3 runs 15 residues. V lost 4 bases to trimming and J lost 7 bases, with 16 bases between them. Germline V gene lookup returns CDR1 SGHAT and CDR2 FQNNGV. The CDR3 loop is CASSWGPGKSEKLFF. CDR3 DNA sequence: TGTGCCAGCAGCTGGGGGCCGGGGAAGTCTGAAAAACTGTTTTTT.

This clone was counted only a few times. The rearrangement uses TRBV6-5 and TRBJ2-7; D gene unclear. This CDR3 has 13 residues. Germline values: CDR1 MNHEY, CDR2 SVGAGI. The ends were cut back, 0 bases at V and 4 bases at J, with 7 bases in the middle. Here the CDR3 DNA reads TGTGCCAGCAGTTACTCGAGCGTGTACGAGCAGTACTTC. Amino acids: CASSYSSVYEQYF.

This sequence joins TRBV9 and TRBJ1-6, with D perhaps matching TRBD1 (5 bases). Trimming cost V 0 bases and J 7 bases, with 17 bases left between them. From germline, CDR1 is SGDLS and CDR2 YYNGEE. This CDR3 comprises 17 residues. The CDR3 sequence is CASSVGAGKGGNSPLHF. CDR3 in DNA: TGTGCCAGCAGCGTAGGGGCAGGGAAAGGCGGAAATTCACCCCTCCACTTT.

The rearrangement joins TRBV19 to TRBJ1-5; D gene unclear. There are 15 residues in the CDR3. Looked up from germline, CDR1 is LNHDA and CDR2 is SQIVND (reference sequence). Trimming cost V 1 base and J 2 bases, with 9 bases left between them. The CDR3 DNA is TGTGCCAGTAGTATAGGCCAGGTGGGCAATCAGCCCCAGCATTTT. As protein: CASSIGQVGNQPQHF.

This clone showed up just once. The chain joins TRBV7-2 to TRBJ2-3; TRBD1 matches at 7 bases. CDR1 is SGHTA, CDR2 FQGNSA, per germline. This CDR3 spans 15 amino acids. V shed 5 bases and J 4 bases; nucleotides not matched to a gene: 9. The CDR3 bases are TGTGCCAGCAGCCACCAACACACAGGGGCAGATACGCAGTATTTT. Encoded protein: CASSHQHTGADTQYF.

This clone turned up a few times. The chain carries TRBV7-9 and TRBJ2-1; the match to TRBD2 covers 9 bases. The V gene end was trimmed by 9 bases and the J gene end by 5 bases; junction bases not matched to a gene: 5. CDR1 SEHNR and CDR2 FQNEAQ come from the germline V gene (reference sequence). CDR3 length equals 13 residues. In nucleotides, the CDR3 is TGTGCCAGTGGGGTAGCGGGGGACAATGAGCAGTTCTTC. The encoded protein is CASGVAGDNEQFF.

This chain joins TRBV4-3 and TRBJ2-7, with 8 bases identical to TRBD2. Trimming at V came to 3 bases and at J to 3 bases, leaving 7 bases not matched to a gene. The CDR3 is 15 residues long. From germline, CDR1 is LGHNA and CDR2 YSLEER. CDR3 sequence (DNA): TGCGCCAGCAGCCATAGCACTAGCGGAAACTACGAGCAGTACTTC. It encodes CASSHSTSGNYEQYF.

With regard to this clone: Relative to the germline gene, one junction end is altered; a read error may explain this. The chain couples TRBV5-5 to TRBJ2-2, with 7 bases matching TRBD1. The germline V gene has CDR1 SGHKS and CDR2 YYEKEE (reference sequence). This CDR3 has 15 residues. This chain's CDR3 is CVSSRGQRNTGELFF. The CDR3 DNA reads as TGTGTCAGCAGCAGGGGACAGAGGAACACCGGGGAGCTGTTTTTT. The complete variable domain, with remaining parts taken from reference TRBV5-5 and TRBJ2-2, reads DAGVTQSPTHLIKTRGQQVTLRCSPISGHKSVSWYQQVLGQGPQFIFQYYEKEERGRGNFPDRFSARQFPNYSSELNVNALLLGDSALYLCVSSRGQRNTGELFFGEGSRLTVL.

The chain couples TRBV6-1 to TRBJ2-1; no reliable D call. The length of the CDR3 is 14 residues. The germline V gene encodes CDR1 MNHNS and CDR2 SASEGT. V lost 2 bases to trimming and J lost 4 bases, with 9 bases between them. The CDR3 loop reads CASSEPLYYNEQFF. The CDR3 DNA follows: TGTGCCAGCAGTGAACCCTTATATTACAATGAGCAGTTCTTC.

The chain couples TRBV7-3 to TRBJ2-1; D might be TRBD2 (5 bases). Trimming pared 5 bases from V and 0 bases from J, leaving 14 bases between. The CDR3 is 16 residues long. Germline V gives CDR1 SGHTA, CDR2 FQGTGA. CDR3 DNA sequence: TGTGCCAGCAGCCCGTTCGAGGGCGGCTCCTACAATGAGCAGTTCTTC. It specifies CASSPFEGGSYNEQFF. The full variable domain, completed using reference TRBV7-3 and TRBJ2-1, is GAGVSQTPSNKVTEKGKYVELRCDPISGHTALYWYRQSLGQGPEFLIYFQGTGAADDSGLPNDRFFAVRPEGSVSTLKIQRTERGDSAVYLCASSPFEGGSYNEQFFGPGTRLTVL.

The chain links TRBV6-1 to TRBJ1-2; no firm D call. Germline values: CDR1 MNHNS, CDR2 SASEGT. The CDR3 contains 15 residues. V lost 6 bases and J lost 3, with 17 bases in between. The CDR3 here is CASRSLGGWDYGYTF. CDR3 nucleotide sequence: TGTGCCAGCAGATCCCTGGGAGGCTGGGACTATGGCTACACCTTC.

The rearrangement links TRBV4-1 to TRBJ2-5; TRBD2 matches at 7 bases. Germline assignment: CDR1 MGHRA and CDR2 YSYEKL. The CDR3 covers 15 residues. Trimming cost V 1 base and J 3 bases; bases outside gene matches: 5. The CDR3 DNA reads as TGCGCCAGCAGCCAAGCGGGGGGACGGGAAGAGACCCAGTACTTC. Its protein is CASSQAGGREETQYF.

This chain connects TRBV19 to TRBJ1-5; 7 bases align to TRBD1. Germline V gene lookup returns CDR1 LNHDA and CDR2 SQIVND (reference sequence). The V segment lost 7 bases and the J segment 4 bases; nucleotides outside the gene matches: 7. CDR3 length equals 14 residues. Here the CDR3 DNA reads TGTGCCAGTATGCGACAGGGCCTGAATCAGCCCCAGCATTTT. Translated: CASMRQGLNQPQHF. Looking up the rest from reference TRBV19 and TRBJ1-5 gives the full variable domain: DGGITQSPKYLFRKEGQNVTLSCEQNLNHDAMYWYRQDPGQGLRLIYYSQIVNDFQKGDIAEGYSVSREKKESFPLTVTSAQKNPTAFYLCASMRQGLNQPQHFGDGTRLSIL.

This clone was seen a handful of times. The chain has TRBV11-1 and TRBJ1-1; perhaps TRBD1 as D (5 bases). Trimming shortened V by 5 bases and J by 1 base, and 11 bases separated the two germline ends. Germline lookup yields CDR1 SGHAT and CDR2 FQDESV (reference sequence). This CDR3 spans 14 amino acids. The CDR3 coding sequence is TGTGCCAGCAGCATACGACAGACGAACACTGAAGCTTTCTTT. Protein product: CASSIRQTNTEAFF.

The chain links TRBV27 to TRBJ1-5; the match to TRBD1 covers 7 bases. The CDR3 is 15 amino acids. With 6 bases clipped from V and 4 bases from J, the junction kept 9 bases outside the gene matches. Germline lookup yields CDR1 MNHEY and CDR2 SMNVEV (reference sequence). The CDR3 DNA follows: TGTGCCAGCAGGCCCGCGGGGACAGTAAATCAGCCCCAGCATTTT. This codes for CASRPAGTVNQPQHF.

The chain has TRBV13 and TRBJ1-4; 7 bases fit TRBD1. J lost 0 bases, V lost 1 base, and 11 bases had no gene match. Germline loops: CDR1 PRHDT, CDR2 FYEKMQ (reference sequence). The CDR3 has 19 residues. Here the CDR3 DNA reads TGTGCCAGCAGCTTAGCACCCGGGACAGTCTTTACAACTAATGAAAAACTGTTTTTT. Residues: CASSLAPGTVFTTNEKLFF. Supplemented by reference TRBV13 and TRBJ1-4, the full variable domain reads AAGVIQSPRHLIKEKRETATLKCYPIPRHDTVYWYQQGPGQDPQFLISFYEKMQSDKGSIPDRFSAQQFSDYHSELNMSSLELGDSALYFCASSLAPGTVFTTNEKLFFGSGTQLSVL.

This clone was seen only a few times. The chain has TRBV7-2 and TRBJ1-6; TRBD1 aligns across 7 bases. The V gene end was trimmed by 0 bases and the J gene end by 9 bases; junction bases not matched to a gene: 5. The CDR3 totals 15 residues. Germline V gene sequence: CDR1 SGHTA, CDR2 FQGNSA. The CDR3 bases are TGTGCCAGCAGCTTAGCCGGGACAGCGACTTCACCCCTCCACTTT. Protein: CASSLAGTATSPLHF.

V is TRBV27 and J is TRBJ1-1; 12 bases align to TRBD1. Losses at the gene ends were 2 bases for V and 11 bases for J; bases not matched to a gene: 12. The CDR3 length is 16 residues. CDR1 and CDR2 from the germline V gene are MNHEY and SMNVEV (reference sequence). The CDR3, as DNA: TGTGCCAGCAGTTTACTGCCGGGACAGGGGGCCGGGTGGGCTTTCTTT. Its protein product is CASSLLPGQGAGWAFF.

Regarding this clone: One junction end does not reproduce the germline sequence, and a read error may be involved. The same CDR3 can be traced to other DNA sequences in this sample. V gene TRBV30 combines with J gene TRBJ2-1; D gene ambiguous. The germline V gene has CDR1 GTSNPN and CDR2 SVGIG (reference sequence). This CDR3 is built from 12 residues. CDR3 region: CAWSVGVNEQFF. DNA for the CDR3: TGTGCTTGGAGTGTGGGCGTTAATGAGCAGTTCTTC.

A word on this clone: At one boundary the junction diverges from the germline segment, which might be a read error. The rearrangement joins TRBV19 to TRBJ2-4; D uncertain. The CDR3 spans 18 residues. Germline assignment: CDR1 LNHDA and CDR2 SQIVND (reference sequence). CDR3 loop: CASSIGVPSQYAKNSQYF. The CDR3 region has the DNA TGTGCCAGTAGTATAGGGGTGCCCTCCCAGTACGCCAAAAACAGTCAGTACTTC. The variable domain in full, completed from reference TRBV19 and TRBJ2-4, reads DGGITQSPKYLFRKEGQNVTLSCEQNLNHDAMYWYRQDPGQGLRLIYYSQIVNDFQKGDIAEGYSVSREKKESFPLTVTSAQKNPTAFYLCASSIGVPSQYAKNSQYFGAGTRLSVL.

This chain joins TRBV2 and TRBJ1-1; the D is unclear. Trimming left V 6 bases short and J 1 base short, with 12 bases between. Per germline, CDR1 SNHLY and CDR2 FYNNEI. This CDR3 comprises 14 residues. In DNA form, the CDR3 reads TGTGCCAGCAGGTCCCTTGGCAGGAACACTGAAGCTTTCTTT. Amino acids: CASRSLGRNTEAFF.

The gene calls are TRBV27 and TRBJ2-7; TRBD1 agrees at 9 bases. Looked up from germline, CDR1 is MNHEY and CDR2 is SMNVEV (reference sequence). The CDR3 is 16 amino acids. The J segment lost 1 base and the V segment lost 1 base, leaving 5 bases of the junction unmatched. The CDR3 protein is CASSLYPGTGSYEQYF. CDR3 DNA sequence: TGTGCCAGCAGTTTATATCCCGGGACAGGGTCCTACGAGCAGTACTTC.

The V and J genes are TRBV2 and TRBJ2-7; 8 nucleotides align to TRBD2. From germline, CDR1 is SNHLY and CDR2 FYNNEI. The CDR3 covers 15 residues. Trimming at V came to 4 bases and at J to 4 bases, leaving 9 bases not matched to a gene. DNA for the CDR3: TGTGCCAGCAGTGTAGAGAGCGGGAGTGAGTACGAGCAGTACTTC. Translation: CASSVESGSEYEQYF.

V gene TRBV5-1 combines with J gene TRBJ2-7, with D uncertain. The CDR3 consists of 14 residues. Trimming removed 0 bases at V and 2 bases at J, with 9 bases between. Germline CDR1 reads SGHRS; CDR2 reads YFSETQ. CDR3 bases: TGCGCCAGCAGCTTGGAGGCAGGCCCCTACGAGCAGTACTTC. This encodes CASSLEAGPYEQYF. The full variable domain, its missing parts supplied by reference TRBV5-1 and TRBJ2-7, is KAGVTQTPRYLIKTRGQQVTLSCSPISGHRSVSWYQQTPGQGLQFLFEYFSETQRNKGNFPGRFSGRQFSNSRSEMNVSTLELGDSALYLCASSLEAGPYEQYFGPGTRLTVT.